The clone carrying this TCR beta chain showed up just once. These data are taken from a study of blood T cell repertoires in COVID-19. Study information: Whether acute or convalescent, the COVID-19 samples came from the United States, Italy and Spain.

Here immunoSEQ multiplex PCR was the method, and the copy in TCRdb shows in-frame clones only, minus some. In the table there are about 300,000 clones, under 90% of which are singletons. Participants were aged about 18 to 100 years from approximately 23 US areas. The CDR3 has 16 residues. CDR1 GTSNPN and CDR2 SVGIG come from the germline V gene (reference sequence). J lost 0 bases, V lost 5 bases, and 6 bases had no gene match. This TCR was sampled from a middle-aged woman who had recovered from COVID-19. This chain uses TRBV30 with TRBJ2-3; 12 bases align to TRBD2. The material sequenced was PBMCs or T cells enriched from blood (not recorded which). The CDR3, as DNA: TGTGCCTGGGTCACTGGGACTAGCGGGAGCACAGATACGCAGTATTTT. Amino acids: CAWVTGTSGSTDTQYF.